This T cell receptor beta chain emerged from a study of PD-1 blockade in classical Hodgkin lymphoma. Study outcomes and limitations: Some patients started nivolumab under 1 year after ASCT, and they were excluded. Relative to healthy donors, newly diagnosed patients reportedly had lower baseline TCR diversity, which was reported as lower still in relapsed/refractory patients. Those achieving complete response showed baseline diversity like newly diagnosed patients.

A remark on this clone: Its antigen is not known.

Repertoires were generated with immunoSEQ multiplex PCR, while TCRdb's copy carries only in-frame clones and drops some. In the table there are some 41,000 clones, around three quarters of which are singletons. Each patient relapsed following autologous stem cell transplantation, and prior brentuximab vedotin exposure differed. Germline CDR1 is SGHTA and CDR2 is FQGNSA. The CDR3 spans 14 residues. Trimming cost V 3 bases and J 2 bases, with 10 bases left between them. This rearrangement joins TRBV7-2 to TRBJ2-5; TRBD2 is a possible D gene (6 bases). The TCR originated in a human donor with classical Hodgkin lymphoma. The sample was peripheral blood mononuclear cells (PBMCs), taken before the second cycle of nivolumab. In DNA, the CDR3 is TGTGCCAGCAGCTTGTATCGGGGGCAAGAGACCCAGTACTTC. Translated: CASSLYRGQETQYF.